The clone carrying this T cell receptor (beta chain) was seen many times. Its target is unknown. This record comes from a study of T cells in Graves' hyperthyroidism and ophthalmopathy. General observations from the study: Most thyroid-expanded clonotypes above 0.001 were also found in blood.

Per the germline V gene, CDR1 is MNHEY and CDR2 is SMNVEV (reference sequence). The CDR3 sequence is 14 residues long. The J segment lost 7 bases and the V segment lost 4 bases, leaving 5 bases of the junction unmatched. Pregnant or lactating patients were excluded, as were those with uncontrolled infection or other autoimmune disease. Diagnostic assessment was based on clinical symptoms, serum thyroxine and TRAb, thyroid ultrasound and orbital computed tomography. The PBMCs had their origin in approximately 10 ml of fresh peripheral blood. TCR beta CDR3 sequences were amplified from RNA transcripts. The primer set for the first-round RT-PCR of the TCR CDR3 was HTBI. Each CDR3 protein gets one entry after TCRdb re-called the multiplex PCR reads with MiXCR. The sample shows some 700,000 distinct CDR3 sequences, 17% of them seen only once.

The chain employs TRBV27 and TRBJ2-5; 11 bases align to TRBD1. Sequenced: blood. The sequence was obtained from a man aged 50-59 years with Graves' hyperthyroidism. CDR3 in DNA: TGTGCCAGCAGTTCCGCCGGACAGGGGGCGACCCAGTACTTC. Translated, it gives CASSSAGQGATQYF.